The entry below gives a single T cell receptor (beta chain) sequence along with its context. There is no known antigen for this receptor. One base away there is no much larger clone; base qualities are not given. The CDR3 measures 18 amino acids from cysteine to phenylalanine. CDR3 DNA is the only sequence kept; it has 54 bases, read in frame from the first base. The germline V gene (reference sequence) sets CDR1 to LNHNV and CDR2 to YYDKDF. V is clipped by 1 base and J by 7 bases, and the sequence between their germline boundaries is 22 bases long. Using the immunoSEQ assay, TCRB CDR3 regions were amplified from around 2 micrograms of genomic DNA, or from all available DNA when less than that was on hand. The multiplex PCR relied on 60 forward primers for TCR V beta segments and 13 reverse primers for J beta segments. To estimate reads per starting template, synthetic control templates were spiked into each sample at limiting dilution. The Illumina HiSeq System generated sequencing reads of 87 bp. From the authors' description of their analysis: PCR and sequencing errors were removed by a nearest neighbor algorithm that merged closely related sequences. TCR overlap was defined as the percentage of unique tumor TCR beta sequences that were also found in the peripheral blood of the same patient. Entries here come from immuneACCESS through TCRdb and include only in-frame sequences with V and J called. Some clones fail to appear in such tables; in the studies checked, an unresolved V gene covers under half of the shortfall, and the cause of the remainder is unknown. V, J and clone size are those of that table, while D and trimming were read from the DNA. The sample table contains 99,000 or so clones; only one count was recorded for about 90% of them. Jointly, the top ten make up over 2.5% of the sample.

The sample is drawn from a study of glioma-infiltrating T cells after dendritic cell vaccination listed by TCRdb under 2016. For the wider study: A cohort of roughly 15 glioblastoma patients from Phase I and II dendritic cell vaccination trials was included, of whom 9 were newly diagnosed and 6 had recurrent disease. Each patient got three intradermal injections of the dendritic cell vaccine, spaced at biweekly intervals, in the arm below the axilla. The vaccine consisted of monocyte-derived dendritic cells cultured approximately seven days with IL-4 and GM-CSF, then pulsed overnight with autologous tumor lysate. Between the early 2000s and the early 2010s, the patients were given dendritic cell vaccination pulsed with autologous tumor lysate. Tumor-infiltrating lymphocyte content was quantified and tumor and blood repertoires were compared in dendritic cell-vaccinated glioblastoma patients by deep sequencing of TCR beta CDR3 regions. Survival after dendritic cell vaccination was correlated with TCR sequencing metrics, including TIL content and tumor-blood repertoire overlap. Beyond this particular receptor, the publication reports: After dendritic cell vaccination, a higher estimated pretreatment TIL content predicted longer time to progression and longer overall survival. The cohort was small and heterogeneous, and full blood and tumor sets were available for few patients, with initial-recurrent tumor pairs available for even fewer patients. No direct relationship between TCR clonality and survival was found, suggesting a diverse polyclonal response may matter. The response model built on TCR overlap across three groups was characterized as speculative, with prospective validation still needed.

The time point label corresponds to: after dendritic cell vaccination, including at tumor progression/relapse. Patients were selected for having adequate residual fresh-frozen tumor tissue and more than two years of available survival data. Although molecular status otherwise differed among the glioblastoma patients, no patient had an isocitrate dehydrogenase mutation. PBMC were collected before vaccination, two weeks after the third vaccination, and at tumor progression when it occurred. The Qiagen DNeasy Blood extraction Kit was used to extract genomic DNA. Sequencing used blood, obtained after dendritic cell vaccination. The chain is encoded by TRBV15 joined to TRBJ1-4; no D gene is confidently identified. The receptor was isolated from a human donor with glioblastoma. The nucleotides are TGTGCCACCAGCAGAGGAGTGGAGGGAGCCCCCCGTCTTGAAAAACTGTTTTTT. Translated, it reads CATSRGVEGAPRLEKLFF.